The 13 T cell receptor beta chains below come from one sample, sequenced in a study of OX40 agonist ivuxolimab in advanced cancers. Some clones are missing from TCRdb's copy, which holds only in-frame ones; the method was immunoSEQ multiplex PCR. The data hold tens of thousands of clones, with more than 80% observed a single time. The input for sequencing was CD4+ or CD8+ T cells sorted from blood, taken in a trial of the OX40 agonist ivuxolimab. All receptors derive from an adult with an advanced solid tumor such as melanoma, head and neck, liver or kidney cancer.

V gene TRBV5-1 combines with J gene TRBJ1-3; 9 bases are a match to TRBD1. This CDR3 has 15 residues. From germline, CDR1 is SGHRS and CDR2 YFSETQ. V was pared by 4 bases and J by 4 bases, with 6 bases of the junction left unmatched. The CDR3 loop is CASSPGTGLGNTIYF. CDR3 nucleotide sequence: TGCGCCAGCAGCCCCGGGACAGGGCTAGGAAACACCATATATTTT.

The rearrangement joins TRBV7-2 to TRBJ1-5; no definite D call. Germline assignment: CDR1 SGHTA and CDR2 FQGNSA. The CDR3 length is 15 residues. Trimming took off 5 bases at V and 0 bases at J, with 11 bases between the two ends. The CDR3 sequence is CASSREVNSNQPQHF. CDR3 coding DNA: TGTGCCAGCAGCCGAGAGGTCAATAGCAATCAGCCCCAGCATTTT. Drawing the rest from reference TRBV7-2 and TRBJ1-5, the complete variable domain is GAGVSQSPSNKVTEKGKDVELRCDPISGHTALYWYRQSLGQGLEFLIYFQGNSAPDKSGLPSDRFSAERTGGSVSTLTIQRTQQEDSAVYLCASSREVNSNQPQHFGDGTRLSIL.

The chain is built from TRBV11-2 and TRBJ1-2; TRBD1 might be the D (6 bases). There are 16 residues in the CDR3. In germline, CDR1 is SGHAT, CDR2 FQNNGV. Between the trimmed V and J ends, which lost 5 bases and 3 bases, there was a span of 19 bases. The CDR3 DNA reads as TGTGCCAGCAGCCTTGGATCAAGGGGGATCGACTATGGCTACACCTTC. Its translation: CASSLGSRGIDYGYTF.

The rearrangement joins TRBV11-2 to TRBJ2-6, with 7 bases lining up with TRBD1. Germline CDR1 and CDR2: SGHAT and FQNNGV. Trimming took 5 bases from V and 2 from J; bases not matched to a gene: 3. The CDR3 is made up of 15 amino acids. For the CDR3, the DNA is TGTGCCAGCAGCCAAACAGGGGCTGGGGCCAACGTCCTGACTTTC. The encoded protein is CASSQTGAGANVLTF.

The chain joins TRBV5-5 to TRBJ1-6, with unresolved D. The V and J ends lost 1 base and 4 bases respectively, with 12 bases between them. CDR3 length: 16 amino acids. Per the germline V gene, CDR1 is SGHKS and CDR2 is YYEKEE (reference sequence). The CDR3 is CASSLSGRQYNSPLHF. CDR3 sequence (DNA): TGTGCCAGCAGCTTGTCGGGAAGGCAATATAATTCACCCCTCCACTTT. The variable domain in full, with the rest retrieved from reference TRBV5-5 and TRBJ1-6, is DAGVTQSPTHLIKTRGQQVTLRCSPISGHKSVSWYQQVLGQGPQFIFQYYEKEERGRGNFPDRFSARQFPNYSSELNVNALLLGDSALYLCASSLSGRQYNSPLHFGNGTRLTVT.

The V call is TRBV27, the J call TRBJ2-5; 7 positions agree with TRBD2. The CDR3 runs to 15 residues. Germline V gene lookup returns CDR1 MNHEY and CDR2 SMNVEV (reference sequence). The ends lost 2 bases at V and 4 bases at J; junction bases unmatched: 7. The CDR3 coding sequence is TGTGCCAGCAGTTTAACTGGGACTATGAGAGAGACCCAGTACTTC. Its translation: CASSLTGTMRETQYF.

The chain employs TRBV5-1 and TRBJ1-4, with D tentatively TRBD1 (5 bases). The CDR3 covers 15 residues. V dropped 3 bases and J dropped 7 bases, with 16 bases sitting between them. The germline V gene has CDR1 SGHRS and CDR2 YFSETQ. CDR3 nucleotides: TGCGCCAGCAGCTGGCTTGGGACCCTCGGTGAAAAACTGTTTTTT. Its protein product is CASSWLGTLGEKLFF. Variable domain in full (rest from reference TRBV5-1 and TRBJ1-4): KAGVTQTPRYLIKTRGQQVTLSCSPISGHRSVSWYQQTPGQGLQFLFEYFSETQRNKGNFPGRFSGRQFSNSRSEMNVSTLELGDSALYLCASSWLGTLGEKLFFGSGTQLSVL.

The chain recombines TRBV5-6 with TRBJ2-1; TRBD2 aligns across 11 bases. The length of the CDR3 is 13 residues. Germline V gene lookup returns CDR1 SGHDT and CDR2 YYEEEE. V lost 2 bases, J lost 15 bases, and 7 bases stayed unmatched. This chain's CDR3 is CASSLVAGGGPFF. DNA of the CDR3: TGTGCCAGCAGCTTAGTAGCGGGAGGGGGTCCGTTCTTC.

This clone has a single count. The rearrangement links TRBV14 to TRBJ1-2, with D possibly TRBD1 on 5 matching bases. This CDR3 comprises 15 residues. Trimming stripped 4 bases from V and 5 bases from J, with 17 bases between. Germline assignment: CDR1 SGHDN and CDR2 FVKESK. CDR3 coding DNA: TGTGCCAGCAGCCCAGGCCCGACAGAGTTATATGGCTACACCTTC. Its translation is CASSPGPTELYGYTF. Drawing the rest from reference TRBV14 and TRBJ1-2, the complete variable domain is EAGVTQFPSHSVIEKGQTVTLRCDPISGHDNLYWYRRVMGKEIKFLLHFVKESKQDESGMPNNRFLAERTGGTYSTLKVQPAELEDSGVYFCASSPGPTELYGYTFGSGTRLTVV.

The CDR3 reads CASSLAQNPHGAIYF. Written as DNA, the CDR3 is TGTGCCAGCAGCTTGGCTCAGAATCCCCACGGGGCCATATATTTT. The gene calls are TRBV5-4 and TRBJ1-3; D is unclear. The V and J ends lost 0 bases and 11 bases respectively, with 18 bases between them. CDR3 length: 15 residues. Germline CDR1 and CDR2: SGHNT and YYREEE (reference sequence).

In nucleotides, the CDR3 is TGTGCCAGCAGTTACTCGACCGGGGAGGGGGAAAAACTGTTTTTT. Translating it yields CASSYSTGEGEKLFF. The V call is TRBV6-5, the J call TRBJ1-4, with D tentatively TRBD1 (5 bases). The CDR3 totals 15 residues. The germline V gene encodes CDR1 MNHEY and CDR2 SVGAGI. Trimming stripped 0 bases from V and 8 bases from J, with 13 bases between.

V and J are TRBV30 and TRBJ1-4, with TRBD1 as a possible D gene (5 bases). V gave up 1 base and J gave up 5 bases, with 14 bases separating them. Germline V gene sequence: CDR1 GTSNPN, CDR2 SVGIG (reference sequence). The CDR3 is 15 amino acids. The CDR3 reads CAWSASGTPNEKLFF. The CDR3 DNA reads as TGTGCCTGGAGTGCCTCCGGGACGCCGAATGAAAAACTGTTTTTT.

This chain joins TRBV28 and TRBJ2-2, with 8 bases lining up with TRBD2. J gave up 5 bases and V 7 bases, and 15 bases lay outside the gene matches. Germline V gene lookup returns CDR1 MDHEN and CDR2 SYDVKM. CDR3 size: 17 residues. The CDR3 here is CASTLRSGRRQTGELFF. In DNA, the CDR3 is TGTGCCAGCACCCTCCGCAGCGGGAGACGTCAAACCGGGGAGCTGTTTTTT.